This TCR beta chain comes out of a study of OX40 agonist ivuxolimab in advanced cancers. Profiling relied on immunoSEQ multiplex PCR, and the TCRdb table lists in-frame clones only, not all of them. The top ten clones hold about 8.6% of a sample with about 75,000 clones, about 86% of them seen once. The CDR3 length is 15 residues. Trimming cost V 0 bases and J 5 bases, with 13 bases left between them. Germline assignment: CDR1 LGHNA and CDR2 YSLEER. Notes on the study in general: The 0.1-3.0 mg/kg partial responders had among the lowest clonal expansion.

This clone was seen only once. Antigen: not known. This chain links TRBV4-3 with TRBJ2-5; no clear D. Sequenced material: CD4+ or CD8+ T cells sorted from blood, taken in a trial of the OX40 agonist ivuxolimab. The sequence came from an adult with an advanced solid tumor such as melanoma, head and neck, liver or kidney cancer. The CDR3 DNA follows: TGCGCCAGCAGCCAAGATCCTGTCGTGGGGGAGACCCAGTACTTC. This gives the protein CASSQDPVVGETQYF.